Shown below are 11 T cell receptor beta chains from a single sample sequenced in a study of shared clonotypes between healthy human individuals. Method: immunoSEQ multiplex PCR; TCRdb's copy keeps in-frame clones and lacks some. The data contain 2 million to 2.5 million clones, approximately 96% of them singletons. Material for sequencing was naive CD4+ T cells sorted from blood. Subset reported: CD45RA+ positively selected. The source is a man younger than 30 in good health.

About this clone: The sample holds other DNA sequences that translate to the same CDR3. The chain employs TRBV20-1 and TRBJ2-5; possibly TRBD2 for D (6 bases). Germline CDR1 reads DFQATT; CDR2 reads SNEGSKA (reference sequence). Trimming removed 6 bases from V and 4 bases from J, with 9 bases in between. CDR3 length: 11 amino acids. The CDR3 region is CSARRGETQYF. Here the CDR3 DNA reads TGCAGTGCCCGGAGGGGAGAGACCCAGTACTTC.

The chain combines TRBV18 with TRBJ1-2, with TRBD1 matching 7 bases. The CDR3 sequence is 13 residues long. Germline CDR1 KGHSH, CDR2 LQKENI. V was pared by 5 bases and J by 6 bases, with 6 bases of the junction left unmatched. The CDR3 coding sequence is TGTGCCAGCTCAGGGACAGTCAATAATGGCTACACCTTC. The encoded protein is CASSGTVNNGYTF.

The chain is built from TRBV6-6 and TRBJ2-1, with D hard to call. Per the germline V gene, CDR1 is MNHNY and CDR2 is SVGAGI (reference sequence). The V and J ends lost 7 bases and 1 base respectively, with 11 bases between them. The CDR3 totals 14 residues. In DNA, the CDR3 is TGTGCCAGCATGTTTGACCCGTCCTACAATGAGCAGTTCTTC. Protein sequence: CASMFDPSYNEQFF.

V and J are TRBV2 and TRBJ1-4; D is unclear. CDR3 length: 15 amino acids. V was pared by 5 bases and J by 0 bases, with 10 bases between. Looked up from germline, CDR1 is SNHLY and CDR2 is FYNNEI. The DNA for the CDR3 is TGTGCCAGCAGTAAAGGACTTGCAACTAATGAAAAACTGTTTTTT. Translated: CASSKGLATNEKLFF.

V gene TRBV18 combines with J gene TRBJ1-1; 7 bases are a match to TRBD1. Germline V gene data show CDR1 as KGHSH and CDR2 as LQKENI. The J segment lost 1 base and the V segment lost 4 bases, leaving 12 bases of the junction unmatched. The CDR3 sequence is 17 residues long. CDR3 in amino acids: CASSLNRGGTPNTEAFF. CDR3 sequence (DNA): TGTGCCAGCTCACTAAACAGGGGCGGGACTCCGAACACTGAAGCTTTCTTT.

This clone is a singleton in its sample. V is TRBV28 and J is TRBJ1-4, with 8 bases matching TRBD1. The CDR3 has 16 amino acids. Germline CDR1 reads MDHEN; CDR2 reads SYDVKM. The V gene end was trimmed by 4 bases and the J gene end by 0 bases; junction bases not matched to a gene: 4. The CDR3 spells CASSSGQGPTNEKLFF. CDR3 sequence (DNA): TGTGCCAGCAGTTCAGGACAGGGCCCAACTAATGAAAAACTGTTTTTT.

The V and J genes are TRBV27 and TRBJ2-3; the D gene is possibly TRBD2 (5 bases). The V and J ends lost 0 bases and 6 bases respectively, with 16 bases between them. The germline V gene encodes CDR1 MNHEY and CDR2 SMNVEV (reference sequence). CDR3 length equals 16 residues. The CDR3 DNA is TGTGCCAGCAGTTTATCGCGGACTTTAAGGCCGGATACGCAGTATTTT. Encoded protein: CASSLSRTLRPDTQYF.

The chain has TRBV23-1 and TRBJ2-7; no definite D call. TRBV23-1 qualifies as an ORF whose function is uncertain. Trimming pared 0 bases from V and 0 bases from J, leaving 12 bases between. The length of the CDR3 is 16 residues. In nucleotides, the CDR3 is TGCGCCAGCAGTCAATCGGGCCCGCGAAACTCCTACGAGCAGTACTTC. This codes for CASSQSGPRNSYEQYF.

The count of this clone is one. The chain links TRBV5-1 to TRBJ2-7; 10 bases are shared with TRBD2. The V and J ends lost 4 bases and 1 base, in that order; junction bases with no gene match: 5. The V gene's germline CDR1 is SGHRS and CDR2 YFSETQ. This CDR3 contains 15 residues. CDR3 protein: CASSQLTSGSYEQYF. CDR3 DNA sequence: TGCGCCAGCAGCCAATTGACTAGCGGGTCCTACGAGCAGTACTTC.

The chain employs TRBV2 and TRBJ2-7; tentative D call: TRBD2 (6 bases). CDR1 and CDR2 from the germline V gene are SNHLY and FYNNEI. The CDR3 covers 15 residues. V lost 3 bases and J lost 0, with 12 bases in between. The CDR3 DNA is TGTGCCAGCAGTGAGGGGAGGAGCACCTCCTACGAGCAGTACTTC. It yields the protein CASSEGRSTSYEQYF.

Only one count was recorded for this clone. The chain has TRBV2 and TRBJ2-1; D may be TRBD2 (5 bases). Germline V CDR1 and CDR2: SNHLY, FYNNEI. This CDR3 has 12 residues. Trimming cost V 0 bases and J 15 bases, with 12 bases left between them. The chain's CDR3 is CASSEALAGGFF. CDR3 DNA: TGTGCCAGCAGTGAAGCGCTAGCCGGTGGGTTCTTC.